Each of the 22 T cell receptor beta chains below was sequenced from the same sample in a study of shared clonotypes between healthy human individuals. Naive CD8 cells comprised CD45RO-negative, CCR7-positively selected cells, excluding terminally differentiated effector memory CD45RA+ cells. Generated by immunoSEQ multiplex PCR, the TCRdb table keeps only in-frame clones and is missing some. The sample consists of about 2.2 million clones, 93% of them appearing once. Sequencing was carried out using naive CD8+ T cells from PBMCs. The receptors shown here come from a young man in good health. Some clones in this sample may be carry-over from other donors' samples.

The rearrangement links TRBV7-8 to TRBJ2-1; 8 bases are shared with TRBD2. Germline V gives CDR1 SGHVS, CDR2 FQNEAQ. Trimming took 4 bases from V and 1 from J; bases not matched to a gene: 9. The CDR3 covers 17 residues. The CDR3 DNA is TGTGCCAGCAGCTCTCTCGAGGCGGGAGGTTCCTACAATGAGCAGTTCTTC. It translates to CASSSLEAGGSYNEQFF.

The rearrangement uses TRBV4-3 and TRBJ2-3; 7 bases are a match to TRBD1. Germline CDR1 reads LGHNA; CDR2 reads YSLEER. The CDR3 has 16 residues. The V gene end was trimmed by 4 bases and the J gene end by 0 bases; junction bases not matched to a gene: 7. The CDR3 DNA is TGCGCCAGCAGCCCTACGACAGGGATTAGCACAGATACGCAGTATTTT. This sequence encodes CASSPTTGISTDTQYF.

The rearrangement joins TRBV7-8 to TRBJ1-1; D perhaps matches TRBD1 (6 bases). The CDR3 sequence is 15 residues long. The germline CDR1 and CDR2 sequences are SGHVS and FQNEAQ. The ends were cut back, 8 bases at V and 1 base at J, with 17 bases in the middle. The chain's CDR3 is CASQPRGTTNTEAFF. In DNA form, the CDR3 reads TGTGCCAGCCAGCCACGGGGGACAACGAACACTGAAGCTTTCTTT.

The chain links TRBV7-8 to TRBJ1-5; TRBD1 might be the D (5 bases). The ends were cut back, 5 bases at V and 7 bases at J, with 15 bases in the middle. The CDR3 length is 14 residues. Per the germline V gene, CDR1 is SGHVS and CDR2 is FQNEAQ. This CDR3 is CASSPRARGQPQHF. The CDR3 DNA reads TGTGCCAGCAGCCCCAGGGCCCGCGGGCAGCCCCAGCATTTT.

The rearrangement joins TRBV28 to TRBJ1-5, with 9 positions matching TRBD1. Germline CDR1 and CDR2: MDHEN and SYDVKM. This CDR3 is 14 amino acids long. J lost 1 base, V lost 7 bases, and 2 bases had no gene match. The CDR3 DNA is TGTGCCAGCATCGACAGGGGGAGCAATCAGCCCCAGCATTTT. Its protein is CASIDRGSNQPQHF.

The rearrangement joins TRBV5-1 to TRBJ1-2; D call uncertain. From germline, CDR1 is SGHRS and CDR2 YFSETQ. The CDR3 has 14 residues. V lost 4 bases, J lost 4 bases, and 14 bases lay in between. CDR3 region: CASSPVESSYGYTF. CDR3 DNA sequence: TGCGCCAGCAGCCCCGTGGAGTCTAGCTATGGCTACACCTTC.

V gene TRBV4-2 combines with J gene TRBJ2-5; the match to TRBD2 covers 9 bases. This CDR3 comprises 19 residues. CDR1 and CDR2 (germline): LGHNA, YNFKEQ. J gave up 7 bases and V 0 bases, and 18 bases lay outside the gene matches. In DNA, the CDR3 is TGTGCCAGCAGCCAAGATTTCATTCAGCGGGAGGCGCTCGCGGGGACCCAGTACTTC. This codes for CASSQDFIQREALAGTQYF.

The V call is TRBV7-6, the J call TRBJ2-3; the D gene is possibly TRBD1 (6 bases). The germline V gene encodes CDR1 SGHVS and CDR2 FNYEAQ. CDR3 length: 19 residues. Trimming stripped 0 bases from V and 2 bases from J, with 21 bases between. CDR3 DNA: TGTGCCAGCAGCTTAGCGAACTTCAGGGGATTGAGGGTCACAGATACGCAGTATTTT. Encoded protein: CASSLANFRGLRVTDTQYF.

The CDR3 spells CASSLVWADFTDTQYF. The DNA of the CDR3 is TGTGCCAGCAGCTTAGTGTGGGCAGACTTCACAGATACGCAGTATTTT. The J gene is TRBJ2-3, the V gene TRBV11-3; no firm D call. Germline lookup yields CDR1 SGHNT and CDR2 YENEEA. The V end was cut by 1 base, the J end by 2 bases, with 13 bases between. This CDR3 is 16 amino acids long.

The chain recombines TRBV27 with TRBJ2-3, with 10 bases identical to TRBD2. This CDR3 is 14 amino acids long. V gave up 8 bases and J gave up 15 bases; unmatched junction bases: 17. The germline gives CDR1 MNHEY, CDR2 SMNVEV (reference sequence). CDR3 in amino acids: CASHPASGSRRGYF. In DNA, the CDR3 is TGTGCCAGCCACCCGGCTAGCGGGAGCCGCAGAGGTTATTTT.

This clone appeared a single time. The J gene is TRBJ2-7, the V gene TRBV7-9; 7 nucleotides agree with TRBD1. The CDR3 has 15 amino acids. The ends lost 1 base at V and 3 bases at J; junction bases unmatched: 6. CDR1 is SEHNR and CDR2 is FQNEAQ in the germline V gene (reference sequence). The CDR3 protein is CASSLGQGSFYEQYF. CDR3 DNA: TGTGCCAGCAGCTTAGGACAGGGTTCTTTCTACGAGCAGTACTTC. Variable domain in full (rest from reference TRBV7-9 and TRBJ2-7): DTGVSQNPRHKITKRGQNVTFRCDPISEHNRLYWYRQTLGQGPEFLTYFQNEAQLEKSRLLSDRFSAERPKGSFSTLEIQRTEQGDSAMYLCASSLGQGSFYEQYFGPGTRLTVT.

The chain's CDR3 is CSVVYGEGYEQYF. Here the CDR3 DNA reads TGCAGCGTCGTTTACGGGGAGGGCTACGAGCAGTACTTC. This chain uses TRBV29-1 with TRBJ2-7, with 7 bases matching TRBD2. J lost 3 bases, V lost 6 bases, and 8 bases had no gene match. The CDR3 sequence is 13 residues long. Germline-derived CDR1 and CDR2 are SQVTM and ANQGSEA.

The chain has TRBV19 and TRBJ2-5; TRBD2 matches at 10 bases. In germline, CDR1 is LNHDA, CDR2 SQIVND (reference sequence). The CDR3 spans 14 residues. V shed 5 bases, J shed 7 bases, and the junction held 7 bases outside the gene matches. CDR3 DNA: TGTGCCAGTAGTGTCCAGCGGGAGGGAGGGACCCAGTACTTC. This sequence encodes CASSVQREGGTQYF. Full variable domain (rest looked up from reference TRBV19 and TRBJ2-5): DGGITQSPKYLFRKEGQNVTLSCEQNLNHDAMYWYRQDPGQGLRLIYYSQIVNDFQKGDIAEGYSVSREKKESFPLTVTSAQKNPTAFYLCASSVQREGGTQYFGPGTRLLVL.

The chain joins TRBV7-9 to TRBJ2-1; 11 nucleotides match TRBD2. The germline gives CDR1 SEHNR, CDR2 FQNEAQ (reference sequence). V dropped 5 bases and J dropped 6; count of bases not matched to a gene: 3. The CDR3 covers 14 residues. The CDR3 coding sequence is TGTGCCAGCAGCCCGGGGACTAGCGGCAATGAGCAGTTCTTC. It encodes CASSPGTSGNEQFF.

Of note for this clone: This specimen includes other DNA sequences encoding the same CDR3. The chain links TRBV7-9 to TRBJ2-1, with TRBD1 as a possible D gene (6 bases). The CDR3 loop spans 15 amino acids. Germline V gives CDR1 SEHNR, CDR2 FQNEAQ (reference sequence). V was shortened by 0 bases and J by 2 bases, with 8 bases between the two germline ends. The chain's CDR3 is CASSLAQGAYNEQFF. In nucleotides, the CDR3 is TGTGCCAGCAGCTTAGCACAGGGTGCCTACAATGAGCAGTTCTTC.

The chain employs TRBV6-5 and TRBJ1-1, with 8 bases identical to TRBD1. After removal of 7 bases from V and 6 bases from J, the junction contained 13 bases not matched to a gene. This CDR3 comprises 15 residues. The germline V gene encodes CDR1 MNHEY and CDR2 SVGAGI. The CDR3 nucleotides read TGTGCCAGCATTCCTAGGACAGGGACGGACGCTGAAGCTTTCTTT. The encoded protein is CASIPRTGTDAEAFF.

As concerns this clone: The sample carries other DNA sequences with the same CDR3. V is TRBV5-6 and J is TRBJ2-1, with unresolved D. V lost 0 bases, J lost 5 bases, and 3 bases lay in between. The CDR3 is 12 residues long. From germline, CDR1 is SGHDT and CDR2 YYEEEE. The CDR3 spells CASSLGNNEQFF. CDR3 nucleotide sequence: TGTGCCAGCAGCTTGGGAAACAATGAGCAGTTCTTC.

This clone was counted only a few times. The chain has TRBV27 and TRBJ1-2; no clear D. CDR3 length equals 15 residues. V dropped 6 bases and J dropped 0 bases, with 14 bases sitting between them. CDR1 and CDR2 (germline): MNHEY, SMNVEV (reference sequence). As DNA, the CDR3 is TGTGCCAGCAGGCTTAACTATACCGCTAACTATGGCTACACCTTC. It is translated as CASRLNYTANYGYTF.

The chain is built from TRBV11-1 and TRBJ1-1; D gene uncertain. Trimming shortened V by 1 base and J by 0 bases, and 18 bases separated the two germline ends. This CDR3 has 18 amino acids. Germline V gene sequence: CDR1 SGHAT, CDR2 FQDESV (reference sequence). The DNA for the CDR3 is TGTGCCAGCAGCTTAGGGGTAGTAGGAGAGCTTATGAACACTGAAGCTTTCTTT. It codes for CASSLGVVGELMNTEAFF. The variable domain in full, completed from reference TRBV11-1 and TRBJ1-1, reads EAEVAQSPRYKITEKSQAVAFWCDPISGHATLYWYRQILGQGPELLVQFQDESVVDDSQLPKDRFSAERLKGVDSTLKIQPAELGDSAMYLCASSLGVVGELMNTEAFFGQGTRLTVV.

This chain links TRBV27 with TRBJ2-7; TRBD1 agrees at 11 bases. V gave up 6 bases and J gave up 3 bases; unmatched junction bases: 1. The germline gives CDR1 MNHEY, CDR2 SMNVEV (reference sequence). There are 13 residues in the CDR3. The CDR3 loop reads CASRGQGDYEQYF. The CDR3 nucleotides read TGTGCCAGCAGGGGACAGGGGGACTACGAGCAGTACTTC.

The J gene is TRBJ2-7, the V gene TRBV11-3; D not certain. V was cut by 4 bases and J by 5 bases, with 12 bases left in between. The CDR3 extends over 13 amino acids. Looked up from germline, CDR1 is SGHNT and CDR2 is YENEEA. The CDR3 loop reads CASSSYLGNEQYF. For the CDR3, the DNA is TGTGCCAGCAGCTCCTACTTGGGGAACGAGCAGTACTTC. The full variable domain, its missing parts supplied by reference TRBV11-3 and TRBJ2-7, is EAGVVQSPRYKIIEKKQPVAFWCNPISGHNTLYWYLQNLGQGPELLIRYENEEAVDDSQLPKDRFSAERLKGVDSTLKIQPAELGDSAVYLCASSSYLGNEQYFGPGTRLTVT.

The chain is built from TRBV5-6 and TRBJ2-5, with 7 bases lining up with TRBD2. V dropped 0 bases and J dropped 4; count of bases not matched to a gene: 6. Germline lookup yields CDR1 SGHDT and CDR2 YYEEEE. The CDR3 contains 15 residues. This CDR3 is CASSLASGLVETQYF. In nucleotides, the CDR3 is TGTGCCAGCAGCTTGGCTTCTGGACTAGTAGAGACCCAGTACTTC.